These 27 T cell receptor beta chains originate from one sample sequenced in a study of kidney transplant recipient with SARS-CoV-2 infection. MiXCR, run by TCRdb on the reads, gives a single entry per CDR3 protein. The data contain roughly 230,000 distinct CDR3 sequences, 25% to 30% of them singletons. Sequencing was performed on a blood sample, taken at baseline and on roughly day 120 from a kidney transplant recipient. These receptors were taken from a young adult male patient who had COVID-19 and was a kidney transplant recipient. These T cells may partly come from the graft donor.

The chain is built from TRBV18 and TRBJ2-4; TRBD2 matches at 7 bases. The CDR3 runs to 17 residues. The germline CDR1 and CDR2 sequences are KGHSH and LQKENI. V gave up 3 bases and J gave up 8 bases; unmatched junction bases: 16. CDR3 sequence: CASSPYSPGSGNDIQYF. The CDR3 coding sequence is TGTGCCAGCTCACCCTACTCCCCGGGCAGCGGGAATGACATTCAGTACTTC.

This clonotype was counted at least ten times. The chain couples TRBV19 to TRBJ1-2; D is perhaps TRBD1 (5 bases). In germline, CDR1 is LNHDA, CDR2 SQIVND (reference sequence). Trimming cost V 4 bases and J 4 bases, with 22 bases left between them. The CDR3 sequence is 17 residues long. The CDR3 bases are TGTGCCAGTAGTACCAAGCGGACAAATCGAAAGACCTATGGCTACACCTTC. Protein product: CASSTKRTNRKTYGYTF. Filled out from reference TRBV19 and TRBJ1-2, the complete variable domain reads DGGITQSPKYLFRKEGQNVTLSCEQNLNHDAMYWYRQDPGQGLRLIYYSQIVNDFQKGDIAEGYSVSREKKESFPLTVTSAQKNPTAFYLCASSTKRTNRKTYGYTFGSGTRLTVV.

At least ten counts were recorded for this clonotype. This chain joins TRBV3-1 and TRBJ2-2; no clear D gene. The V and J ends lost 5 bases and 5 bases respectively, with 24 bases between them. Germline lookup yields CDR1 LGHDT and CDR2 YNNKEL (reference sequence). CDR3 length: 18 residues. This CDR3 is CASSRSSPISGLTGELFF. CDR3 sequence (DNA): TGTGCCAGCAGCAGGAGTAGTCCCATTTCAGGCTTGACCGGGGAGCTGTTTTTT.

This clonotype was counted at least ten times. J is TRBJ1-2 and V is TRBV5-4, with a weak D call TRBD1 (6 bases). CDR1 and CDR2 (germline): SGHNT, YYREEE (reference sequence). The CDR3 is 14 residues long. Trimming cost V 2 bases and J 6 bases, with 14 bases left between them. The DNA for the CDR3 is TGTGCCAGCAGCTTAAACAGGGAAGCGCATGGCTACACCTTC. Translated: CASSLNREAHGYTF.

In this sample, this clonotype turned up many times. This CDR3 is CATSRSRVSSYEQYF. CDR3 coding DNA: TGTGCCACCAGCAGATCCCGAGTAAGCTCCTACGAGCAGTACTTC. The rearrangement uses TRBV15 and TRBJ2-7; D is unresolved. V was trimmed by 2 bases and J by 0 bases, leaving 11 bases between them. The CDR3 has 15 amino acids. CDR1 is LNHNV, CDR2 YYDKDF, per germline (reference sequence).

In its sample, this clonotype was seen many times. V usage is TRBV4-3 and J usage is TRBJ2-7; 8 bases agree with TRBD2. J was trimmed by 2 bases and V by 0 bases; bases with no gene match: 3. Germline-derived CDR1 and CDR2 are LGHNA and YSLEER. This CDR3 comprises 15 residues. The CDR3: CASSQDYGGAYEQYF. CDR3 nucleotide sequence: TGCGCCAGCAGCCAAGATTACGGGGGGGCCTACGAGCAGTACTTC.

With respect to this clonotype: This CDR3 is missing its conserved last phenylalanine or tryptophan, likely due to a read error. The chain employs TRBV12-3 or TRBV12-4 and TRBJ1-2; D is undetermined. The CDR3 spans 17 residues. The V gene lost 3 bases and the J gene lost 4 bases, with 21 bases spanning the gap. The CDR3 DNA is TGTGCCAGCAGTTTCCGAAACACAGCGGGAAAGACCTATGGCTACACCCTC. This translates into CASSFRNTAGKTYGYTL.

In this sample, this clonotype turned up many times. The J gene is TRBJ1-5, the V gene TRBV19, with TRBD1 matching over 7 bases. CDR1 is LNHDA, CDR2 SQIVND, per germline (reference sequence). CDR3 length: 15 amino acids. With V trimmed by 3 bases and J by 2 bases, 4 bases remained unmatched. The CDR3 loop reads CASSIRQGGNQPQHF. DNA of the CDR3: TGTGCCAGTAGTATTCGACAGGGCGGCAATCAGCCCCAGCATTTT.

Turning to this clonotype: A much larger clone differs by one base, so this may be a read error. In DNA form, the CDR3 reads TGTGCCGGCAGTTGGCGGGTAGGTGGGAGAAAGACCTATGGCTACACCTTC. It translates to CAGSWRVGGRKTYGYTF. The rearrangement links TRBV6-6 to TRBJ1-2; no reliable D call. Germline V gene lookup returns CDR1 MNHNY and CDR2 SVGAGI (reference sequence). The CDR3 has 17 amino acids.

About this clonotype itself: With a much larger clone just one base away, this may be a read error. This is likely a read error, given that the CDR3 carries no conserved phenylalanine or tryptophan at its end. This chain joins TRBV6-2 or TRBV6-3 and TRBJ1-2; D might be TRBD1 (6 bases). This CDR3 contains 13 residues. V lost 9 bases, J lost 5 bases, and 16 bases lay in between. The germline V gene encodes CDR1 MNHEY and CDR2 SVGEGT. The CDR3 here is CARSYSTGYGYTL. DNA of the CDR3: TGTGCCAGGTCCTATTCTACAGGGTATGGCTACACCTTA.

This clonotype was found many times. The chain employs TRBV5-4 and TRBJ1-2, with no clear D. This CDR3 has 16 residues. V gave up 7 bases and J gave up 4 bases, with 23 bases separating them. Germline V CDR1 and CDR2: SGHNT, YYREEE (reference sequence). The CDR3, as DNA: TGTGCCAGCGACAATTTCGTACCAGGAAAGACCTATGGCTACACCTTC. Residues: CASDNFVPGKTYGYTF.

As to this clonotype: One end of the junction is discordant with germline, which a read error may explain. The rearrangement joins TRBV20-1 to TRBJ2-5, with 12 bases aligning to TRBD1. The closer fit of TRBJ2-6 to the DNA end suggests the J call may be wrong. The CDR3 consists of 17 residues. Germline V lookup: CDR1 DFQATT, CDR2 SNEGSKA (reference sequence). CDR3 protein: CSAREGQGAQGANALTF. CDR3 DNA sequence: TGCAGTGCTAGAGAGGGACAGGGGGCGCAGGGGGCCAACGCCCTGACTTTC.

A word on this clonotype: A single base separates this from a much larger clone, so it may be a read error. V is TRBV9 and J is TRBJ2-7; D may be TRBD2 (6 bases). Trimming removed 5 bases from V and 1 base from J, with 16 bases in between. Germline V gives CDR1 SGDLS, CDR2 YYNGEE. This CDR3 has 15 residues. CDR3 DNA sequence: TGTGCCAGCAGTCGGGAGTCATCCCCGTCCTACGAGCAGTACTTC. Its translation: CASSRESSPSYEQYF.

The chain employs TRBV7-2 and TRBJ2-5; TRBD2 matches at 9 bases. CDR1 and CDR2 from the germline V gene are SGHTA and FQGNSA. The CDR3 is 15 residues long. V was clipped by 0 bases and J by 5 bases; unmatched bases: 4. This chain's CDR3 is CASSLAGTSKETQYF. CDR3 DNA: TGTGCCAGCAGCTTAGCGGGGACTAGCAAGGAGACCCAGTACTTC.

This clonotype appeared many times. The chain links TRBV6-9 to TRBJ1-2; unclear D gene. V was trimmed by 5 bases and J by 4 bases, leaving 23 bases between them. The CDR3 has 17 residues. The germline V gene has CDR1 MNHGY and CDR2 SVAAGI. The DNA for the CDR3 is TGTGCCAGCAGTAGGTCCAAGCCTTACGGAAAGACCTATGGCTACACCTTC. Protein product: CASSRSKPYGKTYGYTF.

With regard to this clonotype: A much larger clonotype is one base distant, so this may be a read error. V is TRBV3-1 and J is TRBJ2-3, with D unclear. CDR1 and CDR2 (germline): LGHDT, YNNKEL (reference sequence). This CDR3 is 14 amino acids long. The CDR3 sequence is CANSQDLATDTQYF. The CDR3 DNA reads TGTGCCAACAGCCAAGATTTGGCCACAGATACGCAGTATTTT.

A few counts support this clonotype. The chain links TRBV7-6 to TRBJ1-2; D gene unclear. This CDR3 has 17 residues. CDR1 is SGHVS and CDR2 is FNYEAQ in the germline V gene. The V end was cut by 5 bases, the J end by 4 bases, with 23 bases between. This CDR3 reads CASSLKTESRKTYGYTF. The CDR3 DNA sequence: TGTGCCAGCAGCCTGAAGACTGAATCTCGAAAGACCTATGGCTACACCTTC.

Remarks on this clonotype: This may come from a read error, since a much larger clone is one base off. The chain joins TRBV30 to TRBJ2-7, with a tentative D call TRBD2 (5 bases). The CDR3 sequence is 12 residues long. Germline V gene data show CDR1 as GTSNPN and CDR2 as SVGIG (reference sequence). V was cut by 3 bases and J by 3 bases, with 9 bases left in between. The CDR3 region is CAWRVTSYEQYF. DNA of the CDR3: TGTGCCTGGAGGGTTACTAGCTACGAGCAGTACTTC. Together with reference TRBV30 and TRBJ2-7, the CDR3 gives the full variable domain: SQTIHQWPATLVQPVGSPLSLECTVEGTSNPNLYWYRQAAGRGLQLLFYSVGIGQISSEVPQNLSASRPQDRQFILSSKKLLLSDSGFYLCAWRVTSYEQYFGPGTRLTVT.

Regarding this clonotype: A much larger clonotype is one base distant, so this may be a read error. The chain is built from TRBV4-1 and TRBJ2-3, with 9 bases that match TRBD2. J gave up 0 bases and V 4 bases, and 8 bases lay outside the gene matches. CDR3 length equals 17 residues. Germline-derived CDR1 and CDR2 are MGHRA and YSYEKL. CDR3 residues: CASSPLAGDVSTDTQYF. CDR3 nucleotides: TGCGCCAGCAGCCCTTTAGCGGGAGATGTGAGCACAGATACGCAGTATTTT.

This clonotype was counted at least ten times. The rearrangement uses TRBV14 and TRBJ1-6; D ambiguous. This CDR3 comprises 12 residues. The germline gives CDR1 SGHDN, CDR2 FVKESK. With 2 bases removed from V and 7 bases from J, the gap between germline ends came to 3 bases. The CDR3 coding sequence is TGTGCCAGCAGCCAAACCAATTCACCCCTCCACTTT. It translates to CASSQTNSPLHF.

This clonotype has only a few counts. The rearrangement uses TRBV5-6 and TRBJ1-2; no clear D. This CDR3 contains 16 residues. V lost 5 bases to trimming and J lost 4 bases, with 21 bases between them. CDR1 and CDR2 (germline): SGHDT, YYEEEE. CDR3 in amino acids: CASRVNNSRKTYGYTF. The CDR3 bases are TGTGCCAGCAGAGTCAACAATAGTCGAAAGACCTATGGCTACACCTTC.

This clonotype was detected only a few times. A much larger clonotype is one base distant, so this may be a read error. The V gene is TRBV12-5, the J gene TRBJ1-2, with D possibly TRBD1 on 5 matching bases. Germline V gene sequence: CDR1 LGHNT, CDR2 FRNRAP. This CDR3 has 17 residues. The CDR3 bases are TGTGCTAGTGGTGTACGCTGTTTGCAGGGAAAGACCTATGGCTGCACCTTC. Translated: CASGVRCLQGKTYGCTF.

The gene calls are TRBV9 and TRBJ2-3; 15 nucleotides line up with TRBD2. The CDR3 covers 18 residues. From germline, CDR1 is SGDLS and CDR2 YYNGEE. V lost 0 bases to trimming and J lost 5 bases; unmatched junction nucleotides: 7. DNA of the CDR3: TGTGCCAGCAGCGTAGCGCCCCCGGGACTAGCGGGAGGAGATACGCAGTATTTT. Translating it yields CASSVAPPGLAGGDTQYF.

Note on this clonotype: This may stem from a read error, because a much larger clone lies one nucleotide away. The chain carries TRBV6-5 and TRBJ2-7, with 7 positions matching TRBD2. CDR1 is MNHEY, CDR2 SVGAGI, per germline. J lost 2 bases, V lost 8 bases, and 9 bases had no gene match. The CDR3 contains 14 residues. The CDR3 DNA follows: TGTGCCAGCCACGGGGGGAGAAAAACCTACGAGCAGTACTTC. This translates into CASHGGRKTYEQYF.

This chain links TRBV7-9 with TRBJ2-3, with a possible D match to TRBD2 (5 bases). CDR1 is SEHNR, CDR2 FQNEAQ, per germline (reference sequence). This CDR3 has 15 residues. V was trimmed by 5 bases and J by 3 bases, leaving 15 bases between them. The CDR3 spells CASSQTNVRTDTQYF. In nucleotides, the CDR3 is TGTGCCAGCAGCCAGACTAACGTTAGGACAGATACGCAGTATTTT.

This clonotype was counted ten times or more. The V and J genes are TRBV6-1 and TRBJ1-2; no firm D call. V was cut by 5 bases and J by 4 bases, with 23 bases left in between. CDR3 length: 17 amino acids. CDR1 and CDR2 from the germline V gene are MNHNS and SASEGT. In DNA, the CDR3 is TGTGCCAGCAGTCCTACTGACTCTATGCGAAAGACCTATGGCTACACCTTC. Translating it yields CASSPTDSMRKTYGYTF.

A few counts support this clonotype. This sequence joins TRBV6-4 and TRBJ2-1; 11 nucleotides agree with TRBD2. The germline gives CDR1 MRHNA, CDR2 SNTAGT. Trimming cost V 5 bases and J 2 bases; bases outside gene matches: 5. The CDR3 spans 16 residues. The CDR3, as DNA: TGTGCCAGCAGTCCACTAGCGGGGGCCGCCTACAATGAGCAGTTCTTC. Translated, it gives CASSPLAGAAYNEQFF.